Below are 5 T cell receptor beta chains sequenced from a single sample in a study of control samples from healthy donors and cancer patients (dated by TCRdb to 2018 to 2020). Library prep was done by the immunoSEQ multiplex PCR assay. TCRdb holds this immuneACCESS table with in-frame rearrangements only. Some clones are missing; in checked studies, unresolved V genes explain under half, and the rest has no known cause. The sample table holds 130,000 or so clones, of which around nine tenths were seen once. The ten largest clones add up to roughly 3.1% of the sample. The sample taken for sequencing was blood. The receptors come from a man aged 45-60 years in good health.

This clone was counted a few times. The chain has TRBV10-3 and TRBJ1-5; D is perhaps TRBD1 (5 bases). CDR1 ENHRY and CDR2 SYGVKD come from the germline V gene. The CDR3 consists of 13 residues. V was pared by 6 bases and J by 3 bases, with 9 bases between. Here the CDR3 reads CAIRMTDNQPQHF. The CDR3 DNA follows: TGTGCCATCAGGATGACAGACAATCAGCCCCAGCATTTT.

The chain uses TRBV29-1 and TRBJ1-2; 7 nucleotides match TRBD1. V shed 3 bases and J 4 bases; nucleotides not matched to a gene: 2. From germline, CDR1 is SQVTM and CDR2 ANQGSEA. The CDR3 extends over 12 amino acids. DNA of the CDR3: TGCAGCGTTGACCAGGGGGTCTATGGCTACACCTTC. It yields the protein CSVDQGVYGYTF.

V and J are TRBV5-4 and TRBJ1-5; D is unclear. CDR3 size: 13 residues. V dropped 3 bases and J dropped 4 bases, with 8 bases sitting between them. CDR1 is SGHNT, CDR2 YYREEE, per germline (reference sequence). This CDR3 is CASSSAPNQPQHF. The DNA for the CDR3 is TGTGCCAGCAGCTCCGCACCAAATCAGCCCCAGCATTTT.

The rearrangement uses TRBV4-2 and TRBJ1-4, with D hard to call. V was cut by 0 bases and J by 8 bases, with 7 bases left in between. The CDR3 contains 13 residues. CDR1 and CDR2 from the germline V gene are LGHNA and YNFKEQ. CDR3 residues: CASSQDLSEKLFF. CDR3 DNA: TGTGCCAGCAGCCAAGATTTGAGCGAAAAACTGTTTTTT.

The genes are TRBV19 and TRBJ2-1; either TRBD1 or TRBD2 may fit D (5 bases each). Germline CDR1 is LNHDA and CDR2 is SQIVND (reference sequence). The CDR3 spans 16 residues. V was shortened by 6 bases and J by 5 bases, with 20 bases between the two germline ends. CDR3 loop: CASSKGRQRTNNEQFF. The CDR3 coding sequence is TGTGCCAGTAGCAAGGGACGGCAAAGAACCAACAATGAGCAGTTCTTC.